This T cell receptor (beta chain) is from a study of shared clonotypes between healthy human individuals. Across the whole study: Aged between 18 and 49, the donors were a couple of women and three men.

Trimming shortened V by 5 bases and J by 4 bases, and 14 bases separated the two germline ends. Germline-derived CDR1 and CDR2 are PRHDT and FYEKMQ (reference sequence). This CDR3 region has 14 residues. Several immunoSEQ 96-well plates shared each subset's DNA, each plate a replicate. Profiling relied on immunoSEQ multiplex PCR, and the TCRdb table lists in-frame clones only, not all of them. The sample gives hundreds of thousands of clones, 90% to 95% of which show up once; over 0.09% is in the top ten. CD45RO-negative cells were positively selected for CCR7, leaving out terminally differentiated effector memory CD45RA+ cells.

This chain connects TRBV13 to TRBJ1-2; TRBD1 might be the D (5 bases). The source of this sequence is a woman aged 25 to 45 in good health. The specimen sequenced was naive CD8+ T cells sorted from blood. The CDR3 DNA sequence: TGTGCCAGCAGCGAAAATAGCGGGACCTATGGCTACACCTTC. Translated, it gives CASSENSGTYGYTF. Drawing the rest from reference TRBV13 and TRBJ1-2, the complete variable domain is AAGVIQSPRHLIKEKRETATLKCYPIPRHDTVYWYQQGPGQDPQFLISFYEKMQSDKGSIPDRFSAQQFSDYHSELNMSSLELGDSALYFCASSENSGTYGYTFGSGTRLTVV.